These 32 T cell receptor beta chains were all obtained from the same sample, sequenced in a study of cytomegalovirus exposure and HLA in healthy donors. In the PCR, 60 Vbeta and 13 Jbeta primers were used. TCRdb keeps only in-frame clones here, not all; method: immunoSEQ multiplex PCR. Altogether around 80,000 clones are present, 62% being singletons, with the ten largest covering under 4.5%. The sample taken for sequencing was PBMCs. The source of these receptors is a male donor in good health and CMV-seropositive.

This clone turned up a few times. The chain combines TRBV30 with TRBJ1-1, with D unresolved. V was clipped by 6 bases and J by 1 base, with 6 bases between them. There are 11 residues in the CDR3. Germline V gene sequence: CDR1 GTSNPN, CDR2 SVGIG (reference sequence). For the CDR3, the DNA is TGTGCCTGCGGGGAGAACACTGAAGCTTTCTTT. It translates to CACGENTEAFF.

The V and J genes are TRBV5-1 and TRBJ1-4, with 9 nucleotides matching TRBD1. The ends lost 3 bases at V and 4 bases at J; junction bases unmatched: 4. The germline CDR1 and CDR2 sequences are SGHRS and YFSETQ. This CDR3 comprises 15 residues. DNA of the CDR3: TGCGCCAGCAGCTCACAGGGGGCGGATAATGAAAAACTGTTTTTT. It encodes CASSSQGADNEKLFF.

The sample holds a few counts of this clone. V usage is TRBV29-1 and J usage is TRBJ2-7, with D possibly being TRBD2 (6 bases). This CDR3 has 14 residues. CDR1 and CDR2 (germline): SQVTM, ANQGSEA. V was clipped by 0 bases and J by 6 bases, with 15 bases between them. CDR3 loop: CSVEEEQPGGEQYF. DNA of the CDR3: TGCAGCGTTGAAGAGGAACAGCCCGGGGGCGAGCAGTACTTC.

The chain links TRBV5-4 to TRBJ2-3; 12 positions agree with TRBD2. V dropped 3 bases and J dropped 3; count of bases not matched to a gene: 11. The V gene's germline CDR1 is SGHNT and CDR2 YYREEE (reference sequence). The CDR3 is 18 residues long. This CDR3 reads CASSSRRLTSGRTDTQYF. Written as DNA, the CDR3 is TGTGCCAGCAGCTCTCGGAGGTTGACTAGCGGGAGAACAGATACGCAGTATTTT.

CDR3 region: CSVGQAYEQYF. CDR3 coding DNA: TGCAGCGTTGGACAGGCGTACGAGCAGTACTTC. The rearrangement links TRBV29-1 to TRBJ2-7; weak D call: TRBD1 (6 bases). The CDR3 is 11 residues long. Deletions cut 4 bases from V and 4 bases from J, with 8 bases between. Germline V gene sequence: CDR1 SQVTM, CDR2 ANQGSEA.

The V call is TRBV19, the J call TRBJ1-2; D may be TRBD1 (6 bases). Looked up from germline, CDR1 is LNHDA and CDR2 is SQIVND (reference sequence). There are 17 residues in the CDR3. The V end was cut by 2 bases, the J end by 2 bases, with 18 bases between. The CDR3 sequence is CASSIRGLAERNYGYTF. CDR3 coding DNA: TGTGCCAGTAGTATAAGGGGGTTGGCAGAGAGGAACTATGGCTACACCTTC.

The genes are TRBV25-1 and TRBJ2-7; D might be TRBD2 (6 bases). Per the germline V gene, CDR1 is MGHDK and CDR2 is SYGVNS. The CDR3 has 16 residues. The V gene lost 6 bases and the J gene lost 3 bases, with 21 bases spanning the gap. This CDR3 reads CASSLPNGGVGYEQYF. DNA of the CDR3: TGTGCCAGCAGCCTCCCGAACGGGGGAGTAGGCTACGAGCAGTACTTC.

As DNA, the CDR3 is TGTGCCAGCAGTCCGGGGGGGAAGACCCAGTACTTC. Translated, it gives CASSPGGKTQYF. The chain links TRBV2 to TRBJ2-5, with 8 positions matching TRBD2. The CDR3 is made up of 12 amino acids. Germline assignment: CDR1 SNHLY and CDR2 FYNNEI. The J segment lost 6 bases and the V segment lost 5 bases, leaving 2 bases of the junction unmatched.

CDR3 protein: CASRTEGETQYF. The DNA of the CDR3 is TGTGCCAGCCGGACGGAGGGGGAGACCCAGTACTTC. The chain joins TRBV7-8 to TRBJ2-5; TRBD2 is a possible D gene (6 bases). Trimming removed 8 bases from V and 5 bases from J, with 12 bases in between. The germline CDR1 and CDR2 sequences are SGHVS and FQNEAQ. This CDR3 has 12 amino acids.

This sequence joins TRBV5-1 and TRBJ2-3, with a tentative D call TRBD2 (5 bases). The germline V gene encodes CDR1 SGHRS and CDR2 YFSETQ. The CDR3 runs to 13 residues. V lost 4 bases and J 2 bases, leaving 8 bases between the germline ends. The CDR3 nucleotides read TGCGCCAGCAGCAGGGAGTTCACAGATACGCAGTATTTT. This encodes CASSREFTDTQYF.

This rearrangement joins TRBV10-3 to TRBJ2-3; 13 bases line up with TRBD2. Germline V gives CDR1 ENHRY, CDR2 SYGVKD. The J segment lost 3 bases and the V segment lost 5 bases, leaving 5 bases of the junction unmatched. The length of the CDR3 is 16 residues. The CDR3 bases are TGTGCCATCAGTACCGGGACTAGCGGGGAAACAGATACGCAGTATTTT. Its translation is CAISTGTSGETDTQYF.

This clone was picked up a small number of times. V gene TRBV13 combines with J gene TRBJ1-1; unclear D gene. Germline CDR1 reads PRHDT; CDR2 reads FYEKMQ (reference sequence). The V gene lost 5 bases and the J gene lost 7 bases, with 14 bases spanning the gap. The CDR3 has 13 residues. For the CDR3, the DNA is TGTGCCAGCAGCCCCTTCCGAGCGGGTGAAGCTTTCTTT. Its protein is CASSPFRAGEAFF.

This clone has a handful of counts. The chain's CDR3 is CASSEAGGQYQPQHF. CDR3 nucleotides: TGTGCCAGCAGTGAAGCTGGAGGCCAGTATCAGCCCCAGCATTTT. The chain couples TRBV6-1 to TRBJ1-5; the D is unclear. The CDR3 runs to 15 residues. Trimming removed 0 bases at V and 5 bases at J, with 11 bases between. Germline loops: CDR1 MNHNS, CDR2 SASEGT.

The chain joins TRBV30 to TRBJ1-4; TRBD1 matches 9 bases. Germline values: CDR1 GTSNPN, CDR2 SVGIG (reference sequence). V was pared by 3 bases and J by 3 bases, with 11 bases of the junction left unmatched. This CDR3 contains 17 residues. DNA of the CDR3: TGTGCCTGGAGGCCCGGGACAGGGAGATCAGCTAATGAAAAACTGTTTTTT. It yields the protein CAWRPGTGRSANEKLFF.

The gene calls are TRBV9 and TRBJ1-4, with D unresolved. Deletions cut 5 bases from V and 3 bases from J, with 17 bases between. Germline assignment: CDR1 SGDLS and CDR2 YYNGEE. The CDR3 length is 16 residues. The DNA of the CDR3 is TGTGCCAGCAGTGCCCCGGGTGGTGTGTCTAATGAAAAACTGTTTTTT. This sequence encodes CASSAPGGVSNEKLFF.

The V gene is TRBV5-4, the J gene TRBJ2-5; maybe TRBD2 (6 bases). V was shortened by 2 bases and J by 0 bases, with 11 bases between the two germline ends. Germline V lookup: CDR1 SGHNT, CDR2 YYREEE (reference sequence). The CDR3 covers 15 residues. Here the CDR3 reads CASSFRRAYQETQYF. CDR3 sequence (DNA): TGTGCCAGCAGCTTCAGGAGGGCCTACCAAGAGACCCAGTACTTC. Supplemented by reference TRBV5-4 and TRBJ2-5, the full variable domain reads ETGVTQSPTHLIKTRGQQVTLRCSSQSGHNTVSWYQQALGQGPQFIFQYYREEENGRGNFPPRFSGLQFPNYSSELNVNALELDDSALYLCASSFRRAYQETQYFGPGTRLLVL.

The chain joins TRBV27 to TRBJ1-5; 7 bases are shared with TRBD1. The junction had 7 bases not matched to a gene; V was cut back by 2 bases and J by 3 bases. The CDR3 extends over 16 amino acids. Germline CDR1 is MNHEY and CDR2 is SMNVEV (reference sequence). Here the CDR3 DNA reads TGTGCCAGCAGTTTAAGTGCCGGACAGGTCAATCAGCCCCAGCATTTT. It yields the protein CASSLSAGQVNQPQHF.

This clone was seen a handful of times. CDR3 nucleotide sequence: TGCAGCGTTGAGTTGGATGCTGGGGCGTTCTTC. This encodes CSVELDAGAFF. The chain uses TRBV29-1 and TRBJ2-1, with D possibly matching TRBD1 (5 bases). Germline assignment: CDR1 SQVTM and CDR2 ANQGSEA. V was clipped by 3 bases and J by 15 bases, with 15 bases between them. This CDR3 has 11 residues.

J is TRBJ2-7 and V is TRBV6-5; TRBD2 aligns across 7 bases. Per germline, CDR1 MNHEY and CDR2 SVGAGI. This CDR3 contains 12 residues. Trimming removed 8 bases from V and 3 bases from J; junction bases left unmatched: 4. The CDR3 region has the DNA TGTGCCAGCTCGCGGGAGAACTACGAGCAGTACTTC. It translates to CASSRENYEQYF.

The rearrangement links TRBV7-9 to TRBJ2-7, with TRBD1 matching 7 bases. This CDR3 region has 13 residues. The germline gives CDR1 SEHNR, CDR2 FQNEAQ (reference sequence). The V gene end was trimmed by 2 bases and the J gene end by 6 bases; junction bases not matched to a gene: 4. This chain's CDR3 is CASSLPDRAEQYF. CDR3 coding DNA: TGTGCCAGCAGCTTACCCGACAGGGCCGAGCAGTACTTC.

V and J are TRBV6-5 and TRBJ1-4; D gene ambiguous. Trimming removed 4 bases from V and 8 bases from J, with 8 bases in between. This CDR3 is built from 12 residues. Germline V gene sequence: CDR1 MNHEY, CDR2 SVGAGI. This chain's CDR3 is CASSFPQEKLFF. The CDR3 coding sequence is TGTGCCAGCAGTTTCCCCCAGGAAAAACTGTTTTTT.

The chain is built from TRBV2 and TRBJ1-1, with 8 bases aligning to TRBD1. V dropped 6 bases and J dropped 3; count of bases not matched to a gene: 6. The CDR3 is 14 amino acids. Looked up from germline, CDR1 is SNHLY and CDR2 is FYNNEI. CDR3 DNA: TGTGCCAGCAGCCGGGAACAGGGGGACACTGAAGCTTTCTTT. It codes for CASSREQGDTEAFF.

The CDR3 spells CASSRSDPYEQYF. Here the CDR3 DNA reads TGTGCCAGCAGTCGGTCTGATCCCTACGAGCAGTACTTC. The chain links TRBV28 to TRBJ2-7, with no clear D. This CDR3 contains 13 residues. V gave up 5 bases and J gave up 2 bases, with 10 bases separating them. The germline V gene encodes CDR1 MDHEN and CDR2 SYDVKM.

This clone came up a few times. V is TRBV27 and J is TRBJ2-7; weak D call: TRBD1 (5 bases). Germline-derived CDR1 and CDR2 are MNHEY and SMNVEV (reference sequence). The germline V and J ends were trimmed by 6 bases and 4 bases, with 13 bases remaining between them. The CDR3 loop spans 13 amino acids. The CDR3 reads CASSPERGYEQYF. CDR3 bases: TGTGCCAGCAGCCCCGAAAGGGGTTACGAGCAGTACTTC.

The chain uses TRBV28 and TRBJ2-7, with a possible D match to TRBD1 (6 bases). V was pared by 5 bases and J by 3 bases, with 14 bases between. CDR3 size: 14 residues. The germline CDR1 and CDR2 sequences are MDHEN and SYDVKM. CDR3 nucleotides: TGTGCCAGCAGTGAGGGACATTCCTACTACGAGCAGTACTTC. It is translated as CASSEGHSYYEQYF.

This clone was seen only once. The rearrangement uses TRBV28 and TRBJ2-7; 8 nucleotides align to TRBD1. The CDR3 spans 17 residues. Germline CDR1 reads MDHEN; CDR2 reads SYDVKM. V shed 3 bases, J shed 4 bases, and the junction held 14 bases outside the gene matches. CDR3 DNA: TGTGCCAGCAGTTTCACGGTAAACAGGGGGATCGGTTACGAGCAGTACTTC. Amino acid sequence: CASSFTVNRGIGYEQYF.

This clone was found a few times. The V and J genes are TRBV6-6 and TRBJ1-3; D is unclear. The CDR3 spans 13 residues. Germline V gene lookup returns CDR1 MNHNY and CDR2 SVGAGI (reference sequence). V was clipped by 6 bases and J by 0 bases, with 6 bases between them. CDR3 in amino acids: CASSISSGNTIYF. As DNA, the CDR3 is TGTGCCAGCAGCATTAGCTCTGGAAACACCATATATTTT.

The J gene is TRBJ2-2, the V gene TRBV15; 7 bases are a match to TRBD1. Trimming took 3 bases from V and 5 from J; bases not matched to a gene: 3. CDR3 length equals 14 residues. The V gene's germline CDR1 is LNHNV and CDR2 YYDKDF (reference sequence). CDR3 sequence: CATSSGTATGELFF. CDR3 coding DNA: TGTGCCACCAGCAGTGGGACAGCAACCGGGGAGCTGTTTTTT.

CDR3 amino acids: CASSQVQGASGYTF. CDR3 sequence (DNA): TGTGCCAGCAGCCAAGTGCAGGGGGCGAGTGGCTACACCTTC. The chain has TRBV14 and TRBJ1-2, with 8 nucleotides matching TRBD1. V was pared by 1 base and J by 7 bases, with 5 bases of the junction left unmatched. CDR1 SGHDN and CDR2 FVKESK come from the germline V gene. The CDR3 runs 14 residues.

The gene calls are TRBV28 and TRBJ2-7, with 14 bases lining up with TRBD2. Trimming took 2 bases from V and 5 from J; bases not matched to a gene: 8. The CDR3 consists of 17 residues. Germline values: CDR1 MDHEN, CDR2 SYDVKM. The CDR3 reads CASSLPGLAGDSHEQYF. The CDR3 DNA sequence: TGTGCCAGCAGTTTACCGGGACTAGCGGGAGACAGCCACGAGCAGTACTTC.

This clone was seen only a few times. This chain joins TRBV2 and TRBJ1-4; 8 bases fit TRBD1. This CDR3 region has 15 residues. The V gene end was trimmed by 3 bases and the J gene end by 4 bases; junction bases not matched to a gene: 4. The germline gives CDR1 SNHLY, CDR2 FYNNEI. The CDR3 sequence is CASSDRDRHNEKLFF. The CDR3 nucleotides read TGTGCCAGCAGTGACCGGGACAGGCATAATGAAAAACTGTTTTTT.

This sequence joins TRBV19 and TRBJ2-7; 12 bases align to TRBD1. Unmatched junction bases numbered 14, after V lost 5 bases and J lost 0 bases. The CDR3 has 19 residues. Germline CDR1 LNHDA, CDR2 SQIVND (reference sequence). The CDR3 DNA is TGTGCCAGTAGTTCCCGGGACAGGGGGCGAGGAATCAGCTCCTACGAGCAGTACTTC. It yields the protein CASSSRDRGRGISSYEQYF.